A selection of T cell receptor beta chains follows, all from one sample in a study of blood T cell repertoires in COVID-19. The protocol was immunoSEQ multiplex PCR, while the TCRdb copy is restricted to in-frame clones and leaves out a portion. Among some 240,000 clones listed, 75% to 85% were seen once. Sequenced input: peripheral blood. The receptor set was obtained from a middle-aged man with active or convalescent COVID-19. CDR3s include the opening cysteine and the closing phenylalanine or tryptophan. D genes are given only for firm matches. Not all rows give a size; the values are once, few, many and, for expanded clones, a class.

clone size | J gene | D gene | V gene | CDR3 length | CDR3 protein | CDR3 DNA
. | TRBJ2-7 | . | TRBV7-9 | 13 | CASSFGATSEQYF | TGTGCCAGTTCGTTTGGGGCTACTTCCGAGCAGTACTTC
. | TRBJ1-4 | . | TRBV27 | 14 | CASSSLEGPEKLFF | TGTGCCAGCAGTTCCCTGGAGGGACCTGAAAAACTGTTTTTT
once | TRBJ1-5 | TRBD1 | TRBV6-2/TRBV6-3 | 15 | CASSYGGGAGQPQHF | TGTGCCAGCAGTTACGGAGGGGGCGCCGGTCAGCCCCAGCATTTT
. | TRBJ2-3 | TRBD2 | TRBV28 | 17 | CASSLWTSGLNPNAQYF | TGTGCCAGCAGTTTGTGGACTAGCGGGTTAAACCCTAATGCGCAGTATTTT
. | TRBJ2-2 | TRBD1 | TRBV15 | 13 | CATSTGVTGELFF | TGTGCCACCAGTACAGGGGTCACCGGGGAGCTGTTTTTT
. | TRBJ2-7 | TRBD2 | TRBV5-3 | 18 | CARSPTGLAGGWDYEQYF | TGTGCCAGAAGCCCCACGGGACTAGCGGGAGGATGGGACTACGAGCAGTACTTC
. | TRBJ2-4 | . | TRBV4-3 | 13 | CASSQGQRNIQYF | TGCGCCAGCAGCCAAGGACAGAGAAACATTCAGTACTTC
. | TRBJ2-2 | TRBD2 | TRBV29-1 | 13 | CSYGLADTGELFF | TGCAGCTATGGACTAGCGGACACCGGGGAGCTGTTTTTT
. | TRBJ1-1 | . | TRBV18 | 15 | CASSPRGGENTEAFF | TGTGCCAGCTCACCACGAGGGGGAGAGAACACTGAAGCTTTCTTT
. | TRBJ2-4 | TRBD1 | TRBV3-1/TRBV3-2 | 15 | CASSHVGTATNIQYF | TGTGCCAGCAGCCACGTAGGGACAGCTACAAACATTCAGTACTTC
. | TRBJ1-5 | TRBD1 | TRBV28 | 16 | CASIYRSTGGNQPQHF | TGTGCCAGCATTTATAGGTCGACAGGGGGCAATCAGCCCCAGCATTTT
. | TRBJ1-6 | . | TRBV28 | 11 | CASSLNSPLHF | TGTGCCAGCAGTCTCAATTCACCCCTCCACTTT
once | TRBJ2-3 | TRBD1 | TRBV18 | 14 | CASSQGTGEDTQYF | TGTGCCAGCTCGCAAGGGACAGGGGAGGATACGCAGTATTTT
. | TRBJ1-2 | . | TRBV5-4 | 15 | CASSLAGGSRYGYTF | TGTGCCAGCAGCTTGGCCGGGGGGTCGCGCTATGGCTACACCTTC
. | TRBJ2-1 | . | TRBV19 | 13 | CASSTTAQNEQFF | TGTGCCAGTAGTACAACCGCCCAGAATGAGCAGTTCTTC
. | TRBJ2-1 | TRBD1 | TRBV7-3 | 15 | CASRYTGGTVDEQFF | TGTGCCAGCAGGTATACAGGGGGGACTGTGGATGAGCAGTTCTTC
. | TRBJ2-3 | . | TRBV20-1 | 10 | CSARPDTQYF | TGCAGTGCTAGACCGGATACGCAGTATTTT
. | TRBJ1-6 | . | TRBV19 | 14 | CASSINRANSPLHF | TGTGCCAGTAGTATAAACAGGGCTAATTCACCCCTCCACTTT
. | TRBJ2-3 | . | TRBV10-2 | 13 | CASSDPPGDTQYF | TGCGCCAGCAGTGATCCCCCAGGGGATACGCAGTATTTT
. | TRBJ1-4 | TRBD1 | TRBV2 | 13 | CASSEQGDEKLFF | TGTGCCAGCAGTGAACAGGGGGACGAAAAACTGTTTTTT
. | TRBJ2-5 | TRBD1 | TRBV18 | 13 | CASSSDRGETQYF | TGTGCCAGCTCATCCGACAGGGGCGAGACCCAGTACTTC
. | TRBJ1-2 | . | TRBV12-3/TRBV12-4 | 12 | CASSRQRYGYTF | TGTGCCAGCAGCCGACAGCGCTATGGCTACACCTTC
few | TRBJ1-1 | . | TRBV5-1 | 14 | CASSSGDMNTEAFF | TGCGCCAGCAGCTCAGGGGACATGAACACTGAAGCTTTCTTT
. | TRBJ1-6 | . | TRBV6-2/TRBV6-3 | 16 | CASSQLGGRTRSPLHF | TGTGCCAGCAGTCAGCTGGGGGGGCGCACCCGCTCACCCCTCCACTTT
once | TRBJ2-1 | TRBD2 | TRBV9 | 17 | CASSLAGGDRVYNEQFF | TGTGCCAGCAGCCTAGCGGGGGGGGACAGGGTTTACAATGAGCAGTTCTTC
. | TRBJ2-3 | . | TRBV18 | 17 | CASSRLEDLLRTDTQYF | TGTGCCAGCTCACGCCTGGAGGATCTTTTACGCACAGATACGCAGTATTTT
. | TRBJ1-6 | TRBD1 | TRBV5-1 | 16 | CASSFSGQGVSSPLHF | TGCGCCAGCAGCTTCTCAGGACAGGGGGTTTCTTCACCCCTCCACTTT
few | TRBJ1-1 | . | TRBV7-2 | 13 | CASSLGLQGSAFF | TGTGCCAGCAGCTTAGGGTTACAGGGAAGCGCTTTCTTT
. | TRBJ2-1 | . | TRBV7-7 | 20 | CASSLARAGTSHPLSNEQFF | TGTGCTAGCAGCTTAGCGAGGGCAGGGACTTCCCACCCTCTAAGCAATGAGCAGTTCTTC
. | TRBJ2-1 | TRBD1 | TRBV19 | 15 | CASSWGQGFYNEQFF | TGTGCCAGTAGCTGGGGACAGGGTTTCTACAATGAGCAGTTCTTC
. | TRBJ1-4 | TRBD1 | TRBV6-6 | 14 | CASRPGTVNEKLFF | TGTGCCAGCAGGCCCGGGACAGTTAATGAAAAACTGTTTTTT
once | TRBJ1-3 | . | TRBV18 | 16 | CASSIQGGGSGNTIYF | TGTGCCAGCTCTATACAGGGTGGAGGATCTGGAAACACCATATATTTT
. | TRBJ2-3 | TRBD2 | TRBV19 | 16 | CASSISSGASTDTQYF | TGTGCCAGTAGTATTTCTAGCGGAGCTAGCACAGATACGCAGTATTTT
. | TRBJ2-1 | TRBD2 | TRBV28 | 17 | CASSPYGGGGRGTSKFF | TGTGCCAGCAGTCCTTACGGCGGGGGAGGTCGTGGGACTAGTAAGTTCTTC
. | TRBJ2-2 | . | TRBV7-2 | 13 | CASSLMADGELFF | TGTGCCAGCAGCTTAATGGCAGACGGGGAGCTGTTTTTT
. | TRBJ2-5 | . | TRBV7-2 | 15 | CASSLYGGPGETQYF | TGTGCCAGCAGCTTATACGGAGGGCCGGGGGAGACCCAGTACTTC
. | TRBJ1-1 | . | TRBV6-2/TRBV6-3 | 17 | CASSYGMTAIRGTEAFF | TGTGCCAGCAGTTACGGTATGACGGCCATCAGGGGCACTGAAGCTTTCTTT
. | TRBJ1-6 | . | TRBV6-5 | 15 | CASSRTGTLNSPLHF | TGTGCCAGCAGTCGGACCGGGACACTGAATTCACCCCTCCACTTT
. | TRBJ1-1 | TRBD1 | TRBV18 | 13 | CASSTQGVTEAFF | TGTGCCAGCTCAACACAGGGGGTAACTGAAGCTTTCTTT
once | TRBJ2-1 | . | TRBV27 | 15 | CASSYGQPRDNEQFF | TGTGCCAGCAGTTACGGACAGCCTAGAGACAATGAGCAGTTCTTC
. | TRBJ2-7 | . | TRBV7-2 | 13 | CASSLWRSYEQYF | TGTGCCAGCAGCTTATGGCGGTCCTACGAGCAGTACTTC
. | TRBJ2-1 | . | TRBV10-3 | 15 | CAIQTGLNTADEQFF | TGTGCCATCCAAACGGGACTCAATACAGCCGATGAGCAGTTCTTC
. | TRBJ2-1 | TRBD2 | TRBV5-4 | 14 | CASSATSGHNEQFF | TGTGCCAGCAGCGCCACTAGCGGCCACAATGAGCAGTTCTTC